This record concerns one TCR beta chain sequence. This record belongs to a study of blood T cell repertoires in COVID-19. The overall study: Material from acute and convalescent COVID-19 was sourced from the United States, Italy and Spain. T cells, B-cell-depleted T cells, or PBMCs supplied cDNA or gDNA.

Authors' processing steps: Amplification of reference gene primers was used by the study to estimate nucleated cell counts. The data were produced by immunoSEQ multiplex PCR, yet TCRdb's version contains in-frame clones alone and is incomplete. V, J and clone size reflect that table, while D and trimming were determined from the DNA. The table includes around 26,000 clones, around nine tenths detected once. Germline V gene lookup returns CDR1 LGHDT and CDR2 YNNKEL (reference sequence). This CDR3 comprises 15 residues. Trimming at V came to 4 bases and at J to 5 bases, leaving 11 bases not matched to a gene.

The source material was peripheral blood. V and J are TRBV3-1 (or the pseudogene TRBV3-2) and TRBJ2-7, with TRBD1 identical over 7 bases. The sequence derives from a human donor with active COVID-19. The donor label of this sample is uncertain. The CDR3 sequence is CASSPPDRVYHEQYF. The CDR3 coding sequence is TGTGCCAGCAGCCCCCCAGACAGGGTATACCACGAGCAGTACTTC.